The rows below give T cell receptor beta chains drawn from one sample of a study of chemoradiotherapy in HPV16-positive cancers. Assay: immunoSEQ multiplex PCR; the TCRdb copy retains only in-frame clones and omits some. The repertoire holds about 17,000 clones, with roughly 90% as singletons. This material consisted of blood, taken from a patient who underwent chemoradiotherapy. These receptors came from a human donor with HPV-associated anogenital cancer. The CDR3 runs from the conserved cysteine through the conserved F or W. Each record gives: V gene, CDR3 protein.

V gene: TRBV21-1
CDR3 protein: CASSRQRGVTDTQYF

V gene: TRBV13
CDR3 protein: CASSLGEGGARNSPLHF

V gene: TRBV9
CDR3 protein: CASSPRTGEVANYGYTF

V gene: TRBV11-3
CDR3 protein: CASSSGTSGEQFF

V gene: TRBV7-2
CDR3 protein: CASSSEGTAGAETQYF

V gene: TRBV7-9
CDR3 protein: CASSPFSGADTEAFF

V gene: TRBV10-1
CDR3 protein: CASSIQVEGGELFF

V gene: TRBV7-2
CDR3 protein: CASPQMGFGELFF

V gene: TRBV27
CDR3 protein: CASSPREGHNTDTQYF

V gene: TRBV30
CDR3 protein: CAWTSLTGLGTEAFF

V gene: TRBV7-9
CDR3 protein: CASSLAGGTDTQYF

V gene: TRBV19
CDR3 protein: CASSTFGLGGYTF

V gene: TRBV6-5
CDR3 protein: CASSLDRVSPLHF

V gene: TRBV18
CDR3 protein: CASSREPFGNEQFF

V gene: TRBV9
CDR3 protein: CASNLGQPNTEAFF

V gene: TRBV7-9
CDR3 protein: CASSSAGGHTDTQYF

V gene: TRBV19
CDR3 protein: CASSIAGYGGQPQHF

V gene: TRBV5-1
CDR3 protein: CASSLGPSGGTPGELFF

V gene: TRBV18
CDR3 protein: CASSPPRGWATGELFF

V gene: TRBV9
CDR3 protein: CASSMGSNEQFF

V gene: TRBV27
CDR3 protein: CASSLLDSPLHF

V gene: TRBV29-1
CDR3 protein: CSVEGVQWRGNSPNTEAFF

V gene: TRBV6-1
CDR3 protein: CAHGEGQPHEKLFF

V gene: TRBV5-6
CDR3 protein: CASSLNHRTDYNEQFF

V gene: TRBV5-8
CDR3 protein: CASSLISIFRGYGYTF

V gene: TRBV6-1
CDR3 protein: CASSRATNEKLFF

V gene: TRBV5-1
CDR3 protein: CASSLGEATSTDTQYF

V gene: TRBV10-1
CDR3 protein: CASNHPRQKNTEAFF

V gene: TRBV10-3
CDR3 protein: CAISDPKGTEAFF

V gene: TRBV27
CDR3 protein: CASILVGYTF

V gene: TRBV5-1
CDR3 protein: CASSFKGNTEAFF

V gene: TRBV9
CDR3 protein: CASSVVPIAGGLNTGELFF

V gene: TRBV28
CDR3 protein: CASSLGGASNQPQHF

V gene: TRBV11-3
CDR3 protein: CASSLYRNTGELFF

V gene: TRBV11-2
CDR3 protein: CASSLRDRAGYTF

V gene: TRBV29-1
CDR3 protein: CSAWTGGADTQYF

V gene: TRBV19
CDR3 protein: CASSIPGLVNNEQFF

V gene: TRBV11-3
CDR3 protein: CASSLTGVGTGELFF

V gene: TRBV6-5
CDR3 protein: CASSWARGEKLFF

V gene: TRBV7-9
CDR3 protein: CASSLAGSYNEQFF

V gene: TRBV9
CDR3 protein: CASSVGWGETQYF

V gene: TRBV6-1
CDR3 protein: CASRFLTGDYYGYTF

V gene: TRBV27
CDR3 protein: CASSQYPLVGATNEKLFF

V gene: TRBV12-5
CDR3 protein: CASGLVGTVNEKLFF

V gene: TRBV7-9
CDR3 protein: CASTPSPVYGYTF

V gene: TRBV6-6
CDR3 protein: CASSYPPGMGQPQHF

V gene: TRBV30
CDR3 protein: CAWSQSGGNTQYF

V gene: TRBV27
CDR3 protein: CASRLTATTEAFF

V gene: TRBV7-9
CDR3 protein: CASSSGPPGANSPLHF

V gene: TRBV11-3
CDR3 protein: CASSLGSEQFF

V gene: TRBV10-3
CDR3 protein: CAASGTDTQYF

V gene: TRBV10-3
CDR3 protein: CAIRYKKGHLSGYTF

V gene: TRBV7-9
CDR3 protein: CASSLVPRTQYF

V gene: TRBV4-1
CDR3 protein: CASSQATPNEKLFF